This TCR beta chain stems from a study of OX40 agonist ivuxolimab in advanced cancers. Points from the study as a whole: Determination of antigen specificity was not performed for the expanded peripheral T cells.

CDR3 length: 13 residues. Germline loops: CDR1 MNHEY, CDR2 SMNVEV (reference sequence). V gave up 6 bases and J gave up 0 bases, with 8 bases separating them. Note on this clone: Its specificity is not known.

The table came from immunoSEQ multiplex PCR; TCRdb's copy has only in-frame clones and leaves some out. The data show roughly 74,000 clones, around 94% seen once. The sample was CD4+ or CD8+ T cells sorted from blood, taken in a trial of the OX40 agonist ivuxolimab. This TCR derives from an adult with an advanced solid tumor such as melanoma, head and neck, liver or kidney cancer. The chain uses TRBV27 and TRBJ1-2; the D is unclear. CDR3 sequence reads: CASRPEANYGYTF. DNA for the CDR3: TGTGCCAGCAGACCCGAAGCTAACTATGGCTACACCTTC.